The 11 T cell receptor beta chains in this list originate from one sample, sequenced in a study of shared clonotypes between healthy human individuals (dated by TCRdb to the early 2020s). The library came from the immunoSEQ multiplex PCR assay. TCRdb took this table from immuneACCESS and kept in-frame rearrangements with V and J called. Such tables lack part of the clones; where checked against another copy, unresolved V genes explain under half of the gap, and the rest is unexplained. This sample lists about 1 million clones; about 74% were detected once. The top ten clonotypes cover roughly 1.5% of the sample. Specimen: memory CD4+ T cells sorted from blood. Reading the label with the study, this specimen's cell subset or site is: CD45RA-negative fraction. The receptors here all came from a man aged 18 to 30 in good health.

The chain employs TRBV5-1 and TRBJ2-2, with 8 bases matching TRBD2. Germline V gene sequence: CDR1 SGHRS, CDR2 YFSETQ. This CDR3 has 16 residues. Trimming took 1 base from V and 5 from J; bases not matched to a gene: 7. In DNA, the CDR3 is TGCGCCAGCAGCTTGCCAGCGGGGGCCCAGACCGGGGAGCTGTTTTTT. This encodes CASSLPAGAQTGELFF.

The CDR3 region is CASSVSGSADTQYF. Here the CDR3 DNA reads TGTGCCAGCAGTGTTAGCGGGAGCGCAGATACGCAGTATTTT. This chain links TRBV2 with TRBJ2-3; TRBD2 agrees at 9 bases. The CDR3 runs to 14 residues. Losses at the gene ends were 4 bases for V and 4 bases for J; bases not matched to a gene: 3. Germline-derived CDR1 and CDR2 are SNHLY and FYNNEI.

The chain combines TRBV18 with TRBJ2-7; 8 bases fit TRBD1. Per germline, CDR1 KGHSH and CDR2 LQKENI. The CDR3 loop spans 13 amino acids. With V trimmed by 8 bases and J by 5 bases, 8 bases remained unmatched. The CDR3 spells CASRTQGADEQYF. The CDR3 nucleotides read TGTGCCAGCCGCACGCAGGGGGCGGACGAGCAGTACTTC.

CDR3 protein: CASSFGQARGYTF. The CDR3 coding sequence is TGTGCCAGCAGCTTCGGACAGGCGAGAGGCTACACCTTC. This chain uses TRBV11-2 with TRBJ1-2; the match to TRBD1 covers 7 bases. The CDR3 extends over 13 amino acids. Germline V CDR1 and CDR2: SGHAT, FQNNGV. The V gene end was trimmed by 3 bases and the J gene end by 8 bases; junction bases not matched to a gene: 6.

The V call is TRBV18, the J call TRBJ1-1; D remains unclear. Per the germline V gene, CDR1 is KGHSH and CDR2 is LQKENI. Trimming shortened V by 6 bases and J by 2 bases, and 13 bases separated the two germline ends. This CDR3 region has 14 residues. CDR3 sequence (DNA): TGTGCCAGCTCGCCGTTATCGACTAACACTGAAGCTTTCTTT. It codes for CASSPLSTNTEAFF.

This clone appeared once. The CDR3 spells CASSQSGASNQPQHF. CDR3 bases: TGTGCCAGCAGCCAATCAGGGGCCAGCAATCAGCCCCAGCATTTT. This rearrangement joins TRBV16 to TRBJ1-5, with D possibly being TRBD1 (5 bases). This CDR3 is built from 15 residues. The germline V gene encodes CDR1 KGHSY and CDR2 FQNENV. The V end was cut by 0 bases, the J end by 1 base, with 7 bases between.

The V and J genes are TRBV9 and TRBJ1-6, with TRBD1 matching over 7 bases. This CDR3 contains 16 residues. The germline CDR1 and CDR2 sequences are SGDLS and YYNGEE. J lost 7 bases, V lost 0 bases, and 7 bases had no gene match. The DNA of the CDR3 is TGTGCCAGCAGCGTAGGGACAGGTGGGATGAATTCACCCCTCCACTTT. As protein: CASSVGTGGMNSPLHF.

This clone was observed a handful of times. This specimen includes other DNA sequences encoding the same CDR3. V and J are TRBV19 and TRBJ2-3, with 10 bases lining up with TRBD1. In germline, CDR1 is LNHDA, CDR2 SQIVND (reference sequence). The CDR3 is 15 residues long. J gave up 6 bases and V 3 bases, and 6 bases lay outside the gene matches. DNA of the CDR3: TGTGCCAGTAGTATCCAAGGACAGGGGGGGGATACGCAGTATTTT. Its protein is CASSIQGQGGDTQYF. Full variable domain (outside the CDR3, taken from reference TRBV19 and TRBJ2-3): DGGITQSPKYLFRKEGQNVTLSCEQNLNHDAMYWYRQDPGQGLRLIYYSQIVNDFQKGDIAEGYSVSREKKESFPLTVTSAQKNPTAFYLCASSIQGQGGDTQYFGPGTRLTVL.

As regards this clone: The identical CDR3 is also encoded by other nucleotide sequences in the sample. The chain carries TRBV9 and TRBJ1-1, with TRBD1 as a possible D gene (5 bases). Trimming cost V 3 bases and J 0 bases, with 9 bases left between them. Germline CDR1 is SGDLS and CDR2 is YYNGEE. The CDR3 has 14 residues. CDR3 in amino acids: CASSAQGLNTEAFF. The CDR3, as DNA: TGTGCCAGCAGCGCCCAGGGCCTGAACACTGAAGCTTTCTTT.

The CDR3 DNA reads as TGTGCCAGCAGTGAAGAGGGACGATCTGAAGCTTTCTTT. This gives the protein CASSEEGRSEAFF. The chain links TRBV6-1 to TRBJ1-1, with D tentatively TRBD1 (5 bases). This CDR3 is built from 13 residues. Germline CDR1 and CDR2: MNHNS and SASEGT. V was cut by 1 base and J by 6 bases, with 9 bases left in between.

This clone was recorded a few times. CDR3 in DNA: TGTGCCAGCAGCTTTACTAGCGGGAGGCCCGGTGAGCAGTTCTTC. Translation gives CASSFTSGRPGEQFF. The chain employs TRBV9 and TRBJ2-1; 12 bases match TRBD2. J gave up 9 bases and V 4 bases, and 8 bases lay outside the gene matches. CDR3 length equals 15 residues. Per germline, CDR1 SGDLS and CDR2 YYNGEE.